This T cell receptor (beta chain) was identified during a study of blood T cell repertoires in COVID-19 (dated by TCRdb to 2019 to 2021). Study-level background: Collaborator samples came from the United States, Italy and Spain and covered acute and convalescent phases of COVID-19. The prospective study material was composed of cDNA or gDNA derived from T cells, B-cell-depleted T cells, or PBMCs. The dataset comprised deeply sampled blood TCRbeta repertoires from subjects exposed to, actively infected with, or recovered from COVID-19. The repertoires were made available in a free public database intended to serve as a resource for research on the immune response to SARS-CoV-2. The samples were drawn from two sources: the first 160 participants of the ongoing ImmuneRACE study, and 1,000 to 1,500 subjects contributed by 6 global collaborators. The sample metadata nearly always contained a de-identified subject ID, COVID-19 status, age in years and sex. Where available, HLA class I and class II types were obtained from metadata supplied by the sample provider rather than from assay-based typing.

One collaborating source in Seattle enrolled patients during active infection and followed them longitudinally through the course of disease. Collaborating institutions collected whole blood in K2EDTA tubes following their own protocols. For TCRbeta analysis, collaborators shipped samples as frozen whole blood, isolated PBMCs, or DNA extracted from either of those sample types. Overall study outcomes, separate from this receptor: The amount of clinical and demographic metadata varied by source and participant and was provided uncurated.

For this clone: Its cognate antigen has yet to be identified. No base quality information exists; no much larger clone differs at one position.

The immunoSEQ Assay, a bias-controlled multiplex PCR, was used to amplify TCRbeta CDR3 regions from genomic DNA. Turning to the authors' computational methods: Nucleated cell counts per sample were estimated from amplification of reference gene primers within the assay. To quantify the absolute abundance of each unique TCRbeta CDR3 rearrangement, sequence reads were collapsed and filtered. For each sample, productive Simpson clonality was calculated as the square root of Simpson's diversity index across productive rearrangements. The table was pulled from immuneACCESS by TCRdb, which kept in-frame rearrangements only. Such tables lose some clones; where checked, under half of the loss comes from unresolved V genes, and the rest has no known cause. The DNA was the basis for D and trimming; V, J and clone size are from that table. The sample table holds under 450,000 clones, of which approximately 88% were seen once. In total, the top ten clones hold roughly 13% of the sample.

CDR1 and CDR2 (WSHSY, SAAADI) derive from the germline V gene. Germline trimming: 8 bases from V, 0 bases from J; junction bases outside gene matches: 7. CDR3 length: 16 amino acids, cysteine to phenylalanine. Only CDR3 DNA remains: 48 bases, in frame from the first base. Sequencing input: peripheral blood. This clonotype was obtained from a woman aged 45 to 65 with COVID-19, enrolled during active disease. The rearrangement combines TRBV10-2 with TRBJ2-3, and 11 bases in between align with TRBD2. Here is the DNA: TGCGCCAGCGGGGAGGGACTAGCGGCTAGCACAGATACGCAGTATTTT. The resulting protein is CASGEGLAASTDTQYF.